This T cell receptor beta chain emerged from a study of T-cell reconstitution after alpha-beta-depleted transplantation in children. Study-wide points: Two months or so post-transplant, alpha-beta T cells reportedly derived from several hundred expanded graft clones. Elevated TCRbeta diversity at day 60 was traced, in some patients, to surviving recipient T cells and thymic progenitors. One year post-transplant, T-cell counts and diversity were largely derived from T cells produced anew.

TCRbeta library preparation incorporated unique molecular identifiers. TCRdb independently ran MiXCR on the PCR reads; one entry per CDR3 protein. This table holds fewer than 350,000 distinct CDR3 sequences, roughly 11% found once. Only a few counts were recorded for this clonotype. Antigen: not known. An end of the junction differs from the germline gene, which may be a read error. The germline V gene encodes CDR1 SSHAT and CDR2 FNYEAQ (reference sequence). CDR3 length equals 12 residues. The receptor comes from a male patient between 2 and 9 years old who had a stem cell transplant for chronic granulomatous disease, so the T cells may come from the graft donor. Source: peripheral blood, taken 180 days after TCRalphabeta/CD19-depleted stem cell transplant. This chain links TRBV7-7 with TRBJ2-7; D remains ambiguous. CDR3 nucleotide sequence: TGTGCTAGCAGCTTCGGTAACTACGAGCAGTACTTC. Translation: CASSFGNYEQYF. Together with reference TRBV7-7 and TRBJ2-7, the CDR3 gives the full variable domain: GAGVSQSPRYKVTKRGQDVTLRCDPISSHATLYWYQQALGQGPEFLTYFNYEAQPDKSGLPSDRFSAERPEGSISTLTIQRTEQRDSAMYRCASSFGNYEQYFGPGTRLTVT.